This T cell receptor beta chain was recorded in a study of CD8 T cells in Susac syndrome. RNA, at roughly 0.5 to 1 ug, was reverse transcribed with random hexamers. The immunoSEQ assay covered 54 Vbeta and 13 Jbeta segments for CDR3. Each CDR3 protein gets one entry after TCRdb re-called the immunoSEQ multiplex PCR reads with MiXCR. The sample yields about 150,000 distinct CDR3 sequences, 95% seen once. CD8+ and CD4+ T cells taken from blood had their TCR beta sequenced. Treatment-naive patients with stable or active relapsing-remitting disease were the multiple sclerosis controls. Purification of the CD8+ and CD4+ T cells relied on negative isolation, and TEMRA cells underwent FACS enrichment. The sample was CD8+ T cells from PBMCs. This TCR derives from a human donor with multiple sclerosis.

The CDR3 reads CASSRTSVIPQYF. CDR3 DNA sequence: TGTGCCAGCAGTCGAACCTCCGTAATTCCTCAGTACTTC. The chain recombines TRBV12-3 or TRBV12-4 with TRBJ2-5; D gene uncertain. The V gene lost 5 bases and the J gene lost 11 bases, with 18 bases spanning the gap. The CDR3 has 13 residues.